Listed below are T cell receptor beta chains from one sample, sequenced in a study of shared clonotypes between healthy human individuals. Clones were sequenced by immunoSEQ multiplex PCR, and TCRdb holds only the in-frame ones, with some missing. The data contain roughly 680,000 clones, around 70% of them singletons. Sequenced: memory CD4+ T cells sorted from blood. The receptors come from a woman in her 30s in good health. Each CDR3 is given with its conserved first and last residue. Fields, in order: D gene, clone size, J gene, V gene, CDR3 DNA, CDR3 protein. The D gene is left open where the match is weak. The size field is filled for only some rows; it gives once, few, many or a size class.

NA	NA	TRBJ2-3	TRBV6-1	TGTGCCAGCAGTCGACAGCAAACAGATACGCAGTATTTT	CASSRQQTDTQYF
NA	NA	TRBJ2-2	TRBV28	TGTGCCAGCAGGACGGGGGCCGGGGAGCTGTTTTTT	CASRTGAGELFF
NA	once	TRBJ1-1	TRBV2	TGTGCCAGCAGTGAAGAAAGGAACACTGAAGCTTTCTTT	CASSEERNTEAFF
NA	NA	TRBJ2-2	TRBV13	TGTGCCAGCAGCTTTGGGGCCCGTTGGTCCGGGGAGCTGTTTTTT	CASSFGARWSGELFF
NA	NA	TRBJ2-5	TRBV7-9	TGTGCCAGCGGTATAGGCCCCAGGGGGACCCAGTACTTC	CASGIGPRGTQYF
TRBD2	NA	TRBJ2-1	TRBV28	TGTGCCAGCAGAGTTTTACGGGGAGGGAATGAGCAGTTCTTC	CASRVLRGGNEQFF
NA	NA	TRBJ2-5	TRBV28	TGTGCCAGCACACTAGGGGGAGGTGTGCAAGAGACCCAGTACTTC	CASTLGGGVQETQYF
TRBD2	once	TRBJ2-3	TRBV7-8	TGTGCCAGCAGCTTTCGGACTAGCGGGAGTATAGATACGCAGTATTTT	CASSFRTSGSIDTQYF
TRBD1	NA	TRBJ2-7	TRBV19	TGTGCCAGTACCGGAATCCGGGACAGCTACTACGAGCAGTACTTC	CASTGIRDSYYEQYF
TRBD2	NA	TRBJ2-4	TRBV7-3	TGTGCCAGCAGCCACCAGACTAGCGGTGGCATTCAGTACTTC	CASSHQTSGGIQYF
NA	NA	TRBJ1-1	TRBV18	TGTGCCAGCTCACATATGGACACTGAAGCTTTCTTT	CASSHMDTEAFF
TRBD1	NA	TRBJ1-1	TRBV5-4	TGTGCCAGCAGCTTGGCCGGGACAGGGGGCACTGAAGCTTTCTTT	CASSLAGTGGTEAFF
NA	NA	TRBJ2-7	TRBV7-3	TGTGCCAGCAGCTTAGCCCACTCCGAGCAGTACTTC	CASSLAHSEQYF
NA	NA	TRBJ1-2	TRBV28	TGTGCCAGCAGTTATAGGACAGAAAACTATGGCTACACCTTC	CASSYRTENYGYTF
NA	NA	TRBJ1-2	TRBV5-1	TGCGCCAGCAGCTTGGGTCCCGAGGACTATGGCTACACCTTC	CASSLGPEDYGYTF
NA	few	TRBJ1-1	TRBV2	TGTGCCAGCAACCCCCTGGCTGGTGAAGCAGCTTTCTTT	CASNPLAGEAAFF
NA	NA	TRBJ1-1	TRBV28	TGTGCCAGCATCTCTCCGACGCTGGGGACTGAAGCTTTCTTT	CASISPTLGTEAFF
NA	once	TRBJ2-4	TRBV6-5	TGTGCCAGCAAGCGGACCGGGGTCGGCGGAAACATTCAGTACTTC	CASKRTGVGGNIQYF
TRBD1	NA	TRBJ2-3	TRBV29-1	TGCAGCGTTGAAGATCTCCGGGGGACAGGGGGCTCAGATACGCAGTATTTT	CSVEDLRGTGGSDTQYF
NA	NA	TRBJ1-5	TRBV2	TGTGCCAGCAGTGAAGGACCGGATAGCAATCAGCCCCAGCATTTT	CASSEGPDSNQPQHF
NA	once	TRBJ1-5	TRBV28	TGTGCCAGCAGGGCCGGGACCGAGCTTGGGCCCCAGCATTTT	CASRAGTELGPQHF
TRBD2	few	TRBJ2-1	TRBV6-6	TGTGCCAGCAGACCGGGAGGAGGCTACAATGAGCAGTTCTTC	CASRPGGGYNEQFF
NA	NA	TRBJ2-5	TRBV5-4	TGTGCCAGCAGCCGCGAGGAAGGGGAGACCCAGTACTTC	CASSREEGETQYF
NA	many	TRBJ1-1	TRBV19	TGTGCCAGTAGCAAGGGACCGGAGAACACTGAAGCTTTCTTT	CASSKGPENTEAFF
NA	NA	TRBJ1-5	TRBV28	TGTGCCACTTTTCGGGGAGGCAATCAGCCCCAGCATTTT	CATFRGGNQPQHF
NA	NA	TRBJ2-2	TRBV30	TGTGCCTGGAGTGTTATCAGTGACGCCGGGGAGCTGTTTTTT	CAWSVISDAGELFF
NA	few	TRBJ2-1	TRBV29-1	TGCAGCGGTGACAGAGGGTATGGATACAATGAGCAGTTCTTC	CSGDRGYGYNEQFF
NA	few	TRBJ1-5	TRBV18	TGTGCCAGCTCACAGCAGGGCCCCGGGCAGCCCCAGCATTTT	CASSQQGPGQPQHF
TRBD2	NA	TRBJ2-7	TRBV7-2	TGTGCCAGCAGCTTAGGGACTAGCGGCTCCTACGAGCAGTACTTC	CASSLGTSGSYEQYF
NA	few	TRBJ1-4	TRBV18	TGTGCCAGCTTCCTTTCTGTGGGCACTAATGAAAAACTGTTTTTT	CASFLSVGTNEKLFF
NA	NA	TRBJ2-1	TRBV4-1	TGCGCCAGCAGCCAAGATCTGGGTGAGGTCAGCTCCTACAATGAGCAGTTCTTC	CASSQDLGEVSSYNEQFF
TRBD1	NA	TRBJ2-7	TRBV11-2	TGTGCCAGCAGCCAGACAGGGCTCTCCTACGAGCAGTACTTC	CASSQTGLSYEQYF
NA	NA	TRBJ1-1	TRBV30	TGTGCCTGGAGTGTGCGGGGGGCTGAAGCTTTCTTT	CAWSVRGAEAFF
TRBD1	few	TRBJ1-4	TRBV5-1	TGCGCCAGCGCACGAAGTGGGGAGGGGGCCTACATTGAAAAACTGTTTTTT	CASARSGEGAYIEKLFF
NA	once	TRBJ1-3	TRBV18	TGTGCCAGCTCACCAGACTCTTCCCTGGCCGGAAACACCATATATTTT	CASSPDSSLAGNTIYF
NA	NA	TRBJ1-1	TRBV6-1	TGTGCCAGCAGTTGGGTAATGGCGGGGGCTGAAGCTTTCTTT	CASSWVMAGAEAFF
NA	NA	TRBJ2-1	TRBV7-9	TGTGCCAGCAGCTCGAGCTCCTACAATGAGCAGTTCTTC	CASSSSSYNEQFF
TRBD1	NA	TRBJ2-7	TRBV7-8	TGTGCCAGCAGCTTAGTATCTGTGCAGGACAGGGGATACGAGCAGTACTTC	CASSLVSVQDRGYEQYF
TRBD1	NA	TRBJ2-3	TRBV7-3	TGTGCCAGCAGCTTAGGGTTTGCGGACAGGTCAGATACGCAGTATTTT	CASSLGFADRSDTQYF
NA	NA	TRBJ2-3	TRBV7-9	TGTGCCAGCAGCTTTGGAAGCACAGATACGCAGTATTTT	CASSFGSTDTQYF
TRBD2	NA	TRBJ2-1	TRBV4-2	TGTGCCAGCAGCCAAGGCGTGGCGTGGGAGGGCCGCGACAATGAGCAGTTCTTC	CASSQGVAWEGRDNEQFF
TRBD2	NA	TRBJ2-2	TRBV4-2	TGTGCCAGCAGTTTAGGCGGGAGAGGCACCGGGGAGCTGTTTTTT	CASSLGGRGTGELFF
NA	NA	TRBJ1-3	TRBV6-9	TGTGCCAGCAGTTATAGCCAGGTAGAAGGAAACACCATATATTTT	CASSYSQVEGNTIYF
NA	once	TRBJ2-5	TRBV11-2	TGTGCCAGCAGCTTCAACAGCAAAGAGACCCAGTACTTC	CASSFNSKETQYF
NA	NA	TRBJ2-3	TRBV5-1	TGCGCCAGCAGCACTGGCAGGGGAGAAGATACGCAGTATTTT	CASSTGRGEDTQYF
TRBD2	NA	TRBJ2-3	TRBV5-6	TGTGCCAGCAGCCCAACCGGGACTAGGGACCATGATACGCAGTATTTT	CASSPTGTRDHDTQYF
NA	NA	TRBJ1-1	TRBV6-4	TGTGCCAGAACGACAGGCTGTAACACTGAAGCTTTCTTT	CARTTGCNTEAFF
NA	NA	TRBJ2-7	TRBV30	TGTGCCTGGAGTGTGCGACTAGAATACGAGCAGTACTTC	CAWSVRLEYEQYF
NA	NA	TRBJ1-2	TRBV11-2	TGTGCCAGCAGCTTAGGAGGGAACTATGGCTACACCTTC	CASSLGGNYGYTF
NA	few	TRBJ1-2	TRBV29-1	TGCAGCGCCCCCGGCAATCCCTATGGCTACACCTTC	CSAPGNPYGYTF
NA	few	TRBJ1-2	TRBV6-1	TGTGCCAGCAGTCGTTTGGGCGACGGCTACACCTTC	CASSRLGDGYTF
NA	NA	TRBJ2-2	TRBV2	TGTGCCAGCATACGGACAGCTTCGAACACCGGGGAGCTGTTTTTT	CASIRTASNTGELFF
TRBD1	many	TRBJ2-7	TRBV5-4	TGTGCCAGCAGCTTCGGACAGGAGGATCCGTACTTC	CASSFGQEDPYF
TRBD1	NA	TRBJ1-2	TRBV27	TGTGCCAGCAGTTCCCGGACAGGGGAAATGTATGGCTACACCTTC	CASSSRTGEMYGYTF
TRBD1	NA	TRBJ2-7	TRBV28	TGTGCCAGCACCCTCGCGGACAGGGGCTACGAGCAGTACTTC	CASTLADRGYEQYF
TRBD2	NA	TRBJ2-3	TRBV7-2	TGTGCCAGCAGCTTGACTAGCGGGAGGCTTGGGACGCAGTATTTT	CASSLTSGRLGTQYF
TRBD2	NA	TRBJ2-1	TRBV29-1	TGCAGCGTTGACACTAGCGGGAGAGGTGGTGAGCAGTTCTTC	CSVDTSGRGGEQFF
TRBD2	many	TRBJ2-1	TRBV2	TGTGCCAGCAGTGAGGAGGCGGGAGGACGGAGTGAGCAGTTCTTC	CASSEEAGGRSEQFF
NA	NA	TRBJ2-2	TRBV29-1	TGCAGCGTTGGGGTGGGAGGAGCCGGGGAGCTGTTTTTT	CSVGVGGAGELFF